Listed here are 19 T cell receptor beta chains from one sample, sequenced in a study of identical twins (dated by TCRdb to the mid-2010s). The library was generated by 5' RACE. TCRdb records Illumina HiSeq 2000 as the sequencer. The public reads were quality trimmed at Q25 with fastp and then assembled into clones with MiXCR by TCRdb, keeping productive beta chains. Each entry is one CDR3 protein sequence, shown with its most common DNA and genes. This sample lists under 900,000 distinct CDR3 sequences; 9% to 15% were detected once. The ten most abundant clones make up around 1.5% of the sample. This sample also appeared in a second study, on yellow fever vaccine responses in identical twins.

Material for sequencing was PBMCs. These receptors were obtained from a woman aged 18-29 years in good health.

CDR3 loop: CASWGQGAFDEQFF. CDR3 in DNA: TGTGCCAGCTGGGGACAGGGGGCTTTTGATGAGCAGTTCTTC. The chain recombines TRBV18 with TRBJ2-1; 12 bases fit TRBD1. The CDR3 loop spans 14 amino acids. The junction had 6 bases not matched to a gene; V was cut back by 7 bases and J by 8 bases. Germline loops: CDR1 KGHSH, CDR2 LQKENI.

This clonotype was recorded a few times. This chain connects TRBV20-1 to TRBJ1-5; 9 nucleotides line up with TRBD1. V trimming: 6 bases; J trimming: 3 bases; junction bases outside the gene matches: 9. The CDR3 length is 15 residues. CDR1 is DFQATT, CDR2 SNEGSKA, per germline (reference sequence). This chain's CDR3 is CSAPLRQGDNQPQHF. The CDR3 DNA sequence: TGCAGTGCCCCGCTCCGACAGGGGGACAATCAGCCCCAGCATTTT.

This clonotype was detected once. This sequence joins TRBV19 and TRBJ1-1, with D hard to call. Looked up from germline, CDR1 is LNHDA and CDR2 is SQIVND (reference sequence). The germline V and J ends were trimmed by 6 bases and 10 bases, with 18 bases remaining between them. This CDR3 spans 13 amino acids. CDR3 in amino acids: CASSGTDWRGAFF. The CDR3 nucleotides read TGTGCCAGTAGCGGAACGGACTGGCGGGGAGCTTTCTTT. The entire variable domain, with the rest obtained from reference TRBV19 and TRBJ1-1, is as follows: DGGITQSPKYLFRKEGQNVTLSCEQNLNHDAMYWYRQDPGQGLRLIYYSQIVNDFQKGDIAEGYSVSREKKESFPLTVTSAQKNPTAFYLCASSGTDWRGAFFGQGTRLTVV.

The chain joins TRBV11-2 to TRBJ1-6; a weak D match, TRBD1 (6 bases). The V end lost 5 bases, the J end lost 9 bases, and 14 bases lay between the germline ends. CDR3 length: 14 amino acids. CDR1 and CDR2 (germline): SGHAT, FQNNGV. The CDR3 DNA sequence: TGTGCCAGCAGCGACTTAGGGGGAAGTTCACCCCTCCACTTT. This sequence encodes CASSDLGGSSPLHF.

This clonotype was seen ten or more times. The rearrangement uses TRBV28 and TRBJ2-1; TRBD1 aligns across 12 bases. The V gene's germline CDR1 is MDHEN and CDR2 SYDVKM. CDR3 length equals 16 residues. Trimming took 7 bases from V and 8 from J; bases not matched to a gene: 12. CDR3 nucleotide sequence: TGTGCCAGCACCGTAGGTGGGACAGGGGGCTTCTATGAGCAGTTCTTC. Amino acids: CASTVGGTGGFYEQFF.

The sample holds a few counts of this clonotype. The chain carries TRBV14 and TRBJ2-7; D remains unclear. Germline-derived CDR1 and CDR2 are SGHDN and FVKESK. Trimming cost V 1 base and J 6 bases, with 10 bases left between them. The CDR3 contains 13 residues. The DNA of the CDR3 is TGTGCCAGCAGCCAAGTATGGTGGCGCGAGCAGTACTTC. Amino acid sequence: CASSQVWWREQYF.

This clonotype was picked up a small number of times. V and J are TRBV6-1 and TRBJ1-1; 7 positions agree with TRBD1. From germline, CDR1 is MNHNS and CDR2 SASEGT. The J segment lost 1 base and the V segment lost 6 bases, leaving 11 bases of the junction unmatched. CDR3 length equals 16 residues. The CDR3 nucleotides are TGTGCCAGCAGCCACCCCCCCGGGACAGAGAACACTGAAGCTTTCTTT. This gives the protein CASSHPPGTENTEAFF.

This clonotype was seen repeatedly, ten times or more. This rearrangement joins TRBV4-1 to TRBJ2-1; D call uncertain. Trimming left V 0 bases short and J 4 bases short, with 10 bases between. This CDR3 region has 15 residues. Germline CDR1 MGHRA, CDR2 YSYEKL. CDR3 sequence (DNA): TGCGCCAGCAGCCAAGATCGCGACCCTTACAATGAGCAGTTCTTC. Its protein product is CASSQDRDPYNEQFF.

The chain joins TRBV4-1 to TRBJ1-3, with D uncertain. The CDR3 covers 17 residues. Germline V gene lookup returns CDR1 MGHRA and CDR2 YSYEKL. The germline V and J ends were trimmed by 6 bases and 0 bases, with 18 bases remaining between them. The CDR3: CASSPVNAGHSGNTIYF. CDR3 DNA: TGCGCCAGCAGTCCAGTTAATGCAGGCCACTCTGGAAACACCATATATTTT.

This clonotype was seen a few times. The CDR3 protein is CASSSGHYGYTF. For the CDR3, the DNA is TGCGCCAGCAGCTCTGGCCACTATGGCTACACCTTC. The V call is TRBV5-1, the J call TRBJ1-2; D is ambiguous. V shed 3 bases and J shed 3 bases, with 6 bases lying between them. This CDR3 has 12 amino acids. Germline V gene sequence: CDR1 SGHRS, CDR2 YFSETQ.

The chain uses TRBV19 and TRBJ1-5; maybe TRBD1 (6 bases). V was trimmed by 5 bases and J by 1 base, leaving 12 bases between them. Germline V CDR1 and CDR2: LNHDA, SQIVND (reference sequence). The CDR3 is 15 amino acids. The CDR3 here is CASSRSGASNQPQHF. The DNA for the CDR3 is TGTGCCAGTAGTCGATCGGGGGCGAGCAATCAGCCCCAGCATTTT. Variable domain in full (rest from reference TRBV19 and TRBJ1-5): DGGITQSPKYLFRKEGQNVTLSCEQNLNHDAMYWYRQDPGQGLRLIYYSQIVNDFQKGDIAEGYSVSREKKESFPLTVTSAQKNPTAFYLCASSRSGASNQPQHFGDGTRLSIL.

This clonotype was counted ten times or more. The chain recombines TRBV6-5 with TRBJ1-3; D gene uncertain. V shed 1 base and J shed 3 bases, with 7 bases lying between them. In germline, CDR1 is MNHEY, CDR2 SVGAGI. This CDR3 spans 14 amino acids. CDR3 amino acids: CASSYLRNGNTIYF. CDR3 in DNA: TGTGCCAGCAGTTACTTGCGCAATGGAAACACCATATATTTT.

The V gene is TRBV3-1, the J gene TRBJ2-3; possible D gene TRBD2, 6 bases. Between the trimmed V and J ends, which lost 4 bases and 5 bases, there was a span of 13 bases. This CDR3 has 14 residues. Germline assignment: CDR1 LGHDT and CDR2 YNNKEL (reference sequence). The CDR3 DNA is TGTGCCAGCAGCCGGGGAGGACCCATAGATACGCAGTATTTT. It encodes CASSRGGPIDTQYF.

The chain recombines TRBV6-5 with TRBJ2-3, with a possible D match to TRBD1 (6 bases). The V end lost 0 bases, the J end lost 4 bases, and 17 bases lay between the germline ends. This CDR3 is built from 17 residues. Germline V gene data show CDR1 as MNHEY and CDR2 as SVGAGI. The DNA of the CDR3 is TGTGCCAGCAGTTACTCAAAGTTTACAGGGAACGCAGATACGCAGTATTTT. This sequence encodes CASSYSKFTGNADTQYF.

This clonotype was observed at least ten times. The CDR3 protein is CASSLSGTSGRNEQFF. As DNA, the CDR3 is TGTGCCAGCAGTCTTTCCGGGACTAGCGGGAGGAATGAGCAGTTCTTC. The J gene is TRBJ2-1, the V gene TRBV7-2; 15 bases are a match to TRBD2. V lost 6 bases, J lost 7 bases, and 7 bases stayed unmatched. CDR3 length equals 16 residues. Looked up from germline, CDR1 is SGHTA and CDR2 is FQGNSA.

The chain has TRBV12-3 or TRBV12-4 and TRBJ2-2; tentative D call: TRBD1 (6 bases). V shed 2 bases and J shed 3 bases, with 10 bases lying between them. CDR3 length: 15 amino acids. The CDR3 spells CASSLYPGDTGELFF. The CDR3 region has the DNA TGTGCCAGCAGTTTATATCCAGGGGACACCGGGGAGCTGTTTTTT.

This chain uses TRBV7-9 with TRBJ1-6, with D possibly matching TRBD1 (6 bases). V was trimmed by 8 bases and J by 14 bases, leaving 19 bases between them. Germline V gene sequence: CDR1 SEHNR, CDR2 FQNEAQ (reference sequence). The CDR3 spans 13 residues. The CDR3 DNA reads TGTGCCAGCCGGGGGTCTCTCAGGGGCTCCCTCCACTTT. This gives the protein CASRGSLRGSLHF.

This clonotype was found a few times. V is TRBV11-2 and J is TRBJ2-3; 9 nucleotides align to TRBD1. The CDR3 runs 17 residues. Germline V gene sequence: CDR1 SGHAT, CDR2 FQNNGV. The junction had 7 bases not matched to a gene; V was cut back by 0 bases and J by 3 bases. CDR3: CASSLEAGTGWTDTQYF. In DNA form, the CDR3 reads TGTGCCAGCAGCTTAGAGGCCGGGACAGGGTGGACAGATACGCAGTATTTT. Complete variable domain (other parts from reference TRBV11-2 and TRBJ2-3): EAGVAQSPRYKIIEKRQSVAFWCNPISGHATLYWYQQILGQGPKLLIQFQNNGVVDDSQLPKDRFSAERLKGVDSTLKIQPAKLEDSAVYLCASSLEAGTGWTDTQYFGPGTRLTVL.

The chain carries TRBV20-1 and TRBJ1-1; 7 nucleotides match TRBD1. The ends lost 0 bases at V and 1 base at J; junction bases unmatched: 2. Germline-derived CDR1 and CDR2 are DFQATT and SNEGSKA (reference sequence). The CDR3 extends over 14 amino acids. The CDR3 spells CSARDGQANTEAFF. For the CDR3, the DNA is TGCAGTGCTAGAGATGGACAGGCGAACACTGAAGCTTTCTTT.